These T cell receptor beta chains were read from a single sample in a study of cytomegalovirus exposure and HLA in healthy donors. The assay was immunoSEQ multiplex PCR, and TCRdb's table has in-frame clones only and misses some. Of about 200,000 clones in the sample, under 90% were seen once. The sample comprised PBMCs. The source is a boy under 10 years old in good health and CMV-seronegative. Each CDR3 is given with its conserved first and last residue. The order of the fields is V gene, J gene, D gene, clone size, CDR3 length, CDR3 DNA, CDR3 protein. The D gene is left open where the match is weak. Rows may omit the clone size; those that give it use once, few, many or a size class.

V gene: TRBV11-1; J gene: TRBJ2-1; D gene: TRBD1; clone size: .; CDR3 length: 13; CDR3 DNA: TGTGCCAGCAGCTTACCCCGGGACAGTGAGCAGTTCTTC; CDR3 protein: CASSLPRDSEQFF
V gene: TRBV4-3; J gene: TRBJ2-5; D gene: TRBD2; clone size: .; CDR3 length: 15; CDR3 DNA: TGCGCCAGCAGCCAGGGGGGCGGGGGGGGAGAGACCCAGTACTTC; CDR3 protein: CASSQGGGGGETQYF
V gene: TRBV11-2; J gene: TRBJ2-1; D gene: TRBD1; clone size: .; CDR3 length: 17; CDR3 DNA: TGTGCCAGCAGCTTAAGCCGCTTTGGGACAGATTACAATGAGCAGTTCTTC; CDR3 protein: CASSLSRFGTDYNEQFF
V gene: TRBV9; J gene: TRBJ2-2; D gene: TRBD2; clone size: few; CDR3 length: 14; CDR3 DNA: TGTGCCAGCACCCTAGCGGGGAACACCGGGGAGCTGTTTTTT; CDR3 protein: CASTLAGNTGELFF
V gene: TRBV6-5; J gene: TRBJ2-3; D gene: .; clone size: .; CDR3 length: 16; CDR3 DNA: TGTGCCAGCAGTTACTCCCCGGGACTCCTCACAGATACGCAGTATTTT; CDR3 protein: CASSYSPGLLTDTQYF
V gene: TRBV5-4; J gene: TRBJ2-2; D gene: TRBD2; clone size: .; CDR3 length: 15; CDR3 DNA: TGTGCCAGCAGCTCGGGACTAGCGGACACCGGGGAGCTGTTTTTT; CDR3 protein: CASSSGLADTGELFF
V gene: TRBV14; J gene: TRBJ2-2; D gene: .; clone size: .; CDR3 length: 13; CDR3 DNA: TGTGCCAGCGGGACACCGAACACCGGGGAGCTGTTTTTT; CDR3 protein: CASGTPNTGELFF
V gene: TRBV7-2; J gene: TRBJ2-7; D gene: .; clone size: .; CDR3 length: 13; CDR3 DNA: TGTGCCAGCAGCTTAGTAACGACAGGCGAGCAGTACTTC; CDR3 protein: CASSLVTTGEQYF
V gene: TRBV11-2; J gene: TRBJ2-1; D gene: .; clone size: .; CDR3 length: 14; CDR3 DNA: TGTGCCAGCAGCTCTGTAAGGGGTAAGAATGAGCAGTTCTTC; CDR3 protein: CASSSVRGKNEQFF
V gene: TRBV19; J gene: TRBJ2-5; D gene: .; clone size: .; CDR3 length: 13; CDR3 DNA: TGTGCCAGTAGTGCCGTCGGTGGAGAGACCCAGTACTTC; CDR3 protein: CASSAVGGETQYF
V gene: TRBV18; J gene: TRBJ1-3; D gene: .; clone size: .; CDR3 length: 15; CDR3 DNA: TGTGCCAGCTCACACGGACAGCACTCTGGAAACACCATATATTTT; CDR3 protein: CASSHGQHSGNTIYF
V gene: TRBV7-6; J gene: TRBJ2-1; D gene: TRBD1; clone size: .; CDR3 length: 16; CDR3 DNA: TGTGCCAGCAGCCGCCCGGGACAGGGGGCATCCAATGAGCAGTTCTTC; CDR3 protein: CASSRPGQGASNEQFF
V gene: TRBV5-4; J gene: TRBJ2-5; D gene: .; clone size: .; CDR3 length: 15; CDR3 DNA: TGTGCCAGCGGTACGGTAGCGAGTAACCAAGAGACCCAGTACTTC; CDR3 protein: CASGTVASNQETQYF
V gene: TRBV27; J gene: TRBJ1-5; D gene: TRBD1; clone size: .; CDR3 length: 14; CDR3 DNA: TGTGCCAGCAGCCACAGGGGGGGGAATCAGCCCCAGCATTTT; CDR3 protein: CASSHRGGNQPQHF
V gene: TRBV7-9; J gene: TRBJ1-2; D gene: .; clone size: .; CDR3 length: 14; CDR3 DNA: TGTGCCAGCAGACCCCCGGGACTCAACTATGGCTACACCTTC; CDR3 protein: CASRPPGLNYGYTF
V gene: TRBV7-9; J gene: TRBJ2-5; D gene: .; clone size: .; CDR3 length: 12; CDR3 DNA: TGTGCCAGCACCTGTAATGGGCCGACCCAGTACTTC; CDR3 protein: CASTCNGPTQYF
V gene: TRBV29-1; J gene: TRBJ2-1; D gene: TRBD2; clone size: few; CDR3 length: 16; CDR3 DNA: TGCAGCGCCGCGGACCCTTCTAGCGGAGATTACAATGAGCAGTTCTTC; CDR3 protein: CSAADPSSGDYNEQFF
V gene: TRBV11-2; J gene: TRBJ1-2; D gene: TRBD1; clone size: .; CDR3 length: 15; CDR3 DNA: TGTGCCAGCAGCTTTCGGACAGGGGTTGCCTATGGCTACACCTTC; CDR3 protein: CASSFRTGVAYGYTF
V gene: TRBV27; J gene: TRBJ2-5; D gene: TRBD2; clone size: .; CDR3 length: 14; CDR3 DNA: TGTGCCAGCAGTTTGGGAGGGGTTCGAGAGACCCAGTACTTC; CDR3 protein: CASSLGGVRETQYF
V gene: TRBV5-4; J gene: TRBJ1-6; D gene: .; clone size: .; CDR3 length: 14; CDR3 DNA: TGTGCCAGCAGCTCTACAGGAGTTAATTCACCCCTCCACTTT; CDR3 protein: CASSSTGVNSPLHF
V gene: TRBV5-5; J gene: TRBJ2-5; D gene: .; clone size: .; CDR3 length: 18; CDR3 DNA: TGTGCCAGCAGCTTGGAACCTGTCCTGACAACCGCCCCAGAGACCCAGTACTTC; CDR3 protein: CASSLEPVLTTAPETQYF
V gene: TRBV9; J gene: TRBJ2-7; D gene: .; clone size: .; CDR3 length: 12; CDR3 DNA: TGTGCCAGCAGTGGCACCGGGGGCGAGCAGTACTTC; CDR3 protein: CASSGTGGEQYF
V gene: TRBV27; J gene: TRBJ2-1; D gene: TRBD2; clone size: .; CDR3 length: 15; CDR3 DNA: TGTGCCAGCAGTTCCGGGACTAGCGGGGATAACGAGCAGTTCTTC; CDR3 protein: CASSSGTSGDNEQFF
V gene: TRBV4-3; J gene: TRBJ2-7; D gene: .; clone size: .; CDR3 length: 13; CDR3 DNA: TGCGCCAGCAGCCAAGGTGGAGACTACGAGCAGTACTTC; CDR3 protein: CASSQGGDYEQYF
V gene: TRBV6-1; J gene: TRBJ1-1; D gene: .; clone size: .; CDR3 length: 17; CDR3 DNA: TGTGCCAGCAGTGAATTTGGGGTGACAGAGAAGAACACTGAAGCTTTCTTT; CDR3 protein: CASSEFGVTEKNTEAFF
V gene: TRBV7-3; J gene: TRBJ2-1; D gene: TRBD2; clone size: .; CDR3 length: 15; CDR3 DNA: TGTGCCAGCAGTACCAGCGGGGGGACCCACAATGAGCAGTTCTTC; CDR3 protein: CASSTSGGTHNEQFF
V gene: TRBV5-1; J gene: TRBJ2-1; D gene: .; clone size: .; CDR3 length: 17; CDR3 DNA: TGCGCCAGCAGCTTGGAAGGGCCGAGGACACCTTACAATGAGCAGTTCTTC; CDR3 protein: CASSLEGPRTPYNEQFF
V gene: TRBV7-2; J gene: TRBJ2-3; D gene: .; clone size: .; CDR3 length: 13; CDR3 DNA: TGTGCCAGCAGCTTAGCGACGGGAGATACGCAGTATTTT; CDR3 protein: CASSLATGDTQYF
V gene: TRBV5-1; J gene: TRBJ1-2; D gene: .; clone size: .; CDR3 length: 15; CDR3 DNA: TGCGCCAGCAGCTTGGAGGCGGGGGGCGGCTATGGCTACACCTTC; CDR3 protein: CASSLEAGGGYGYTF
V gene: TRBV9; J gene: TRBJ1-2; D gene: .; clone size: .; CDR3 length: 16; CDR3 DNA: TGTGCCAGCAGCGTAGCTACACGGGGGGTAGATCATGGCTACACCTTC; CDR3 protein: CASSVATRGVDHGYTF
V gene: TRBV25-1; J gene: TRBJ2-5; D gene: TRBD1; clone size: .; CDR3 length: 13; CDR3 DNA: TGTGCCAGCAGTGAGACAGGGCGAGAGACCCAGTACTTC; CDR3 protein: CASSETGRETQYF
V gene: TRBV30; J gene: TRBJ2-3; D gene: .; clone size: .; CDR3 length: 13; CDR3 DNA: TGTGCCTGGAGTGGCGGGAGCACAGATACGCAGTATTTT; CDR3 protein: CAWSGGSTDTQYF
V gene: TRBV7-2; J gene: TRBJ1-2; D gene: TRBD1; clone size: .; CDR3 length: 13; CDR3 DNA: TGTGCCAGCAGCCGGGACAGGGACTATGGCTACACCTTC; CDR3 protein: CASSRDRDYGYTF
V gene: TRBV5-5; J gene: TRBJ2-7; D gene: .; clone size: .; CDR3 length: 13; CDR3 DNA: TGTGCCAGCAGCTTGGACATACCCTACGAGCAGTACTTC; CDR3 protein: CASSLDIPYEQYF
V gene: TRBV5-6; J gene: TRBJ2-7; D gene: .; clone size: .; CDR3 length: 15; CDR3 DNA: TGTGCCAGCAGCTTTAGGAGCACAGGTCGGTCCGAGCAGTACTTC; CDR3 protein: CASSFRSTGRSEQYF
V gene: TRBV13; J gene: TRBJ2-7; D gene: .; clone size: .; CDR3 length: 17; CDR3 DNA: TGTGCCAGCAGCCCCCCCCAGGGCGGGACAGCGCATTACGAGCAGTACTTC; CDR3 protein: CASSPPQGGTAHYEQYF
V gene: TRBV5-6; J gene: TRBJ1-6; D gene: .; clone size: few; CDR3 length: 15; CDR3 DNA: TGTGCCAGCAGCTGGGGACCGGGACAACATTCACCCCTCCACTTT; CDR3 protein: CASSWGPGQHSPLHF
V gene: TRBV6-6; J gene: TRBJ2-4; D gene: TRBD1; clone size: once; CDR3 length: 15; CDR3 DNA: TGTGCCAGCAGTTCAAACAGGGGAGCCAAAAACATTCAGTACTTC; CDR3 protein: CASSSNRGAKNIQYF
V gene: TRBV5-1; J gene: TRBJ2-3; D gene: .; clone size: .; CDR3 length: 12; CDR3 DNA: TGCGCCAGCAGTCTGGAGTCCGATACGCAGTATTTT; CDR3 protein: CASSLESDTQYF
V gene: TRBV4-2; J gene: TRBJ2-7; D gene: .; clone size: .; CDR3 length: 16; CDR3 DNA: TGTGCCAGCAGCCAAGATTTAGGCAGGGGATCCTACGAGCAGTACTTC; CDR3 protein: CASSQDLGRGSYEQYF
V gene: TRBV6-6; J gene: TRBJ1-6; D gene: .; clone size: few; CDR3 length: 15; CDR3 DNA: TGTGCCAGCACCCTACTGGGCAGGGCAAATTCACCCCTCCACTTT; CDR3 protein: CASTLLGRANSPLHF
V gene: TRBV4-2; J gene: TRBJ2-3; D gene: TRBD2; clone size: .; CDR3 length: 18; CDR3 DNA: TGTGCCAGCAGCCAAGACAGTCCCCAGCGGGGGGGCACAGATACGCAGTATTTT; CDR3 protein: CASSQDSPQRGGTDTQYF
V gene: TRBV7-2; J gene: TRBJ2-7; D gene: .; clone size: .; CDR3 length: 13; CDR3 DNA: TGTGCCAGCAGCCACGGGGGATACGACGAGCAGTACTTC; CDR3 protein: CASSHGGYDEQYF
V gene: TRBV7-9; J gene: TRBJ2-7; D gene: TRBD1; clone size: .; CDR3 length: 15; CDR3 DNA: TGTGCCAGCAGCCCTGGACAGGGTGATTCCTACGAGCAGTACTTC; CDR3 protein: CASSPGQGDSYEQYF
V gene: TRBV7-9; J gene: TRBJ2-7; D gene: TRBD1; clone size: .; CDR3 length: 14; CDR3 DNA: TGTGCCAGCAGCAAAGCAGGGGGCTCCTACGAGCAGTACTTC; CDR3 protein: CASSKAGGSYEQYF
V gene: TRBV19; J gene: TRBJ2-1; D gene: .; clone size: .; CDR3 length: 14; CDR3 DNA: TGTGCCAGTTCGTACAGGGTGGGCTACAATGAGCAGTTCTTC; CDR3 protein: CASSYRVGYNEQFF
V gene: TRBV10-2; J gene: TRBJ1-1; D gene: TRBD1; clone size: .; CDR3 length: 12; CDR3 DNA: TGCGCCAGTCGACAGGGGAACACTGAAGCTTTCTTT; CDR3 protein: CASRQGNTEAFF
V gene: TRBV4-3; J gene: TRBJ2-7; D gene: TRBD1; clone size: .; CDR3 length: 15; CDR3 DNA: TGCGCCAGCAGCCAAGATCGGAACAGGGGTTACGAGCAGTACTTC; CDR3 protein: CASSQDRNRGYEQYF
V gene: TRBV20-1; J gene: TRBJ1-1; D gene: .; clone size: .; CDR3 length: 11; CDR3 DNA: TGCAGTTGGCCAGGGCCCACTGAAGCTTTCTTT; CDR3 protein: CSWPGPTEAFF
V gene: TRBV7-2; J gene: TRBJ2-5; D gene: TRBD1; clone size: .; CDR3 length: 16; CDR3 DNA: TGTGCCAGCAGCTTCCGGGACAGGGGGCGCGGAGGGACCCAGTACTTC; CDR3 protein: CASSFRDRGRGGTQYF
V gene: TRBV5-4; J gene: TRBJ2-1; D gene: TRBD2; clone size: .; CDR3 length: 15; CDR3 DNA: TGTGCCAGCAGCTTGCGGGCGGGGGGACGCAATGAGCAGTTCTTC; CDR3 protein: CASSLRAGGRNEQFF
V gene: TRBV2; J gene: TRBJ2-7; D gene: .; clone size: .; CDR3 length: 14; CDR3 DNA: TGTGCCAGCAGTGACGGCAAGGGACTGGACGAGCAGTACTTC; CDR3 protein: CASSDGKGLDEQYF
V gene: TRBV7-9; J gene: TRBJ2-2; D gene: .; clone size: .; CDR3 length: 16; CDR3 DNA: TGTGCCAGCAGCTTAGCTCCTGCGGCGAACACCGGGGAGCTGTTTTTT; CDR3 protein: CASSLAPAANTGELFF
V gene: TRBV2; J gene: TRBJ1-6; D gene: .; clone size: .; CDR3 length: 13; CDR3 DNA: TGTGCCAGCATGGTGGGGCTTGATTCACCCCTCCACTTT; CDR3 protein: CASMVGLDSPLHF
V gene: TRBV14; J gene: TRBJ1-2; D gene: .; clone size: few; CDR3 length: 12; CDR3 DNA: TGTGCCAGCAGCCGGGGATCGGGAGGCTACACCTTC; CDR3 protein: CASSRGSGGYTF
V gene: TRBV7-2; J gene: TRBJ2-2; D gene: .; clone size: .; CDR3 length: 12; CDR3 DNA: TGTGCCAGCAGCCTCAACACCGGGGAGCTGTTTTTT; CDR3 protein: CASSLNTGELFF
V gene: TRBV19; J gene: TRBJ2-2; D gene: .; clone size: .; CDR3 length: 17; CDR3 DNA: TGTGCCAGTAGAAAGGCGAGGGAGCGCAGTATTTCCGGGGAGCTGTTTTTT; CDR3 protein: CASRKARERSISGELFF